This TCR beta chain appears in the sequencing data of a study of cytomegalovirus exposure and HLA in healthy donors (dated by TCRdb to the late 2010s). Context from the whole study: A later analysis indicated that the 120 or so validation repertoires were generated on the platform also employed for the approximately 690 repertoires of the first cohort. The study combined high-throughput TCR immunosequencing, statistical association of individual TCRs with disease status, and machine learning to predict cytomegalovirus infection status. The study aimed to test whether signatures of past pathogen exposure could be identified by cataloging public T cell receptors. Along with the roughly 670-subject first cohort, a separate validation cohort of over a hundred different subjects was used. The paper's findings and limits, for the study overall: The validation cohort had no HLA typing available for a later analysis, so co-occurrence within that cohort was assessed over all 120 or so repertoires. The study listed 164 TCR beta chains as associated with cytomegalovirus. In a later analysis, TCRs clustered in the first cohort were found to also tend to co-occur in the 120 or so validation repertoires, with over 90% of cluster scores above 0. In vitro tests confirmed that a few of the cytomegalovirus-associated TCR beta chains recognize cytomegalovirus antigens. Across donors, most TCR sequences were observed very rarely, whereas some public TCRs were present in many individuals. According to the authors, the approach could potentially be generalized to other disease states and immunological phenotypes. The classifier was reported to diagnose cytomegalovirus status with high specificity and sensitivity in both the original cohort and the validation cohort.

Donors formed part of the validation cohort, which comprised 120 or so subjects and was distinct from the first cohort of several hundred subjects. Receptor amplification or capture employed the immunoSEQ multiplex PCR assay. The authors processed their data as follows. To diagnose cytomegalovirus status from the catalog of TCR beta chain sequences, a statistical classification framework was built. TCRdb re-hosts the immuneACCESS table, in-frame sequences only. Its copies lack some clones; in the studies checked, an unresolved V gene accounts for under half of them, and the cause for the rest is not known. V and J calls and clone size are copied from that table; D and trimming were computed from the DNA. The sample data list some 120,000 clones, and about nine tenths of these were observed just once. The top ten hold roughly 2% of the sample. Trimming removed 3 bases from V and 2 bases from J; the gene matches leave 10 bases unexplained. The CDR3 has 16 amino acids, counting the end cysteine and phenylalanine. Just CDR3 DNA is preserved here, 48 bases in frame from base 1. CDR1 MNHNS and CDR2 SASEGT were looked up in the germline V gene.

With respect to this clone: Its antigen is not yet known. Per-base qualities were not stored, and no clone one base away is much larger.

This sequence was found in a woman younger than 35 in good health and CMV-seronegative. The sequence is built from TRBV6-1 and TRBJ2-7; 7 of the junction bases match TRBD2. Sequencing was done on a sample of PBMCs. The CDR3: CASSDHSPAGTYEQYF. In nucleotide form, the sequence is TGTGCCAGCAGTGACCACAGTCCAGCGGGGACCTACGAGCAGTACTTC.